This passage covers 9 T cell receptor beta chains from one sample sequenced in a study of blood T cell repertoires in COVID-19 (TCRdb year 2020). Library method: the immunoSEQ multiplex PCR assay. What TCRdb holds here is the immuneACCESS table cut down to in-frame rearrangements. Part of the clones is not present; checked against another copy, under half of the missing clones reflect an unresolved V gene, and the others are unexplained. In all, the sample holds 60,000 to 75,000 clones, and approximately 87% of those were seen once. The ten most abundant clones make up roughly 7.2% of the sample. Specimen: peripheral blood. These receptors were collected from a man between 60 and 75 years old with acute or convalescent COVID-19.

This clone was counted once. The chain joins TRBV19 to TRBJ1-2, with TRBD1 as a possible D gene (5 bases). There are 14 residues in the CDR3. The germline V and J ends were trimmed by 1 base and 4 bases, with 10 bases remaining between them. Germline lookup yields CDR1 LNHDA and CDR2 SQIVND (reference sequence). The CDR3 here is CASSIARGIYGYTF. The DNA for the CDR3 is TGTGCCAGTAGTATAGCTCGGGGGATCTATGGCTACACCTTC.

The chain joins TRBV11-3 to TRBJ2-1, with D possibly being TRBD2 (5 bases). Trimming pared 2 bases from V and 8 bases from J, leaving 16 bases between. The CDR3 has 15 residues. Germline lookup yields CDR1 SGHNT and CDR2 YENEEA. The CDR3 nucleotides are TGTGCCAGCAGCTTATCCCCCTCGGGGTTCCATGAGCAGTTCTTC. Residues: CASSLSPSGFHEQFF.

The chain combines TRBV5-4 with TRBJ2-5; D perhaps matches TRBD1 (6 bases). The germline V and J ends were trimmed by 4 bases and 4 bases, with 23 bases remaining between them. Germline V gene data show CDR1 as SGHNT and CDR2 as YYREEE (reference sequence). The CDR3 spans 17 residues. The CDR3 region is CASSTNGFSGTTETQYF. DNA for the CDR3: TGTGCCAGCAGCACGAATGGGTTCTCCGGGACAACAGAGACCCAGTACTTC.

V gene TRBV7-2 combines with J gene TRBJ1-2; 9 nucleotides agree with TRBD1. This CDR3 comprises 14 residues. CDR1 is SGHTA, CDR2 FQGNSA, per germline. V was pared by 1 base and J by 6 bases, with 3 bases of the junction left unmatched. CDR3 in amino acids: CASSLDGTGHGYTF. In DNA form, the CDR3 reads TGTGCCAGCAGCTTAGATGGGACAGGGCATGGCTACACCTTC.

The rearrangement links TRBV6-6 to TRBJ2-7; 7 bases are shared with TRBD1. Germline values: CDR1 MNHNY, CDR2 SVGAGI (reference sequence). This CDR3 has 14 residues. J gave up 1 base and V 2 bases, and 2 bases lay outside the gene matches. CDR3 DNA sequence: TGTGCCAGCAGTTACGGGGGACAGTCCTACGAGCAGTACTTC. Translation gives CASSYGGQSYEQYF.

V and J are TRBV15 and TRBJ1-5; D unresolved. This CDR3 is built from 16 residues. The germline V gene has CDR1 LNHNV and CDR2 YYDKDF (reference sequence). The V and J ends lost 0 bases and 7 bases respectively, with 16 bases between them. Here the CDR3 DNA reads TGTGCCACCAGCAGAGATCCTGGCGGGAGTCGGCAGCCCCAGCATTTT. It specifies CATSRDPGGSRQPQHF.

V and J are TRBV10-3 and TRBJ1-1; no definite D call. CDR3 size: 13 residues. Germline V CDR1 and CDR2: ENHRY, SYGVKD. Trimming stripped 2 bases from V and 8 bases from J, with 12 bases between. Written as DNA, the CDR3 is TGTGCCATCAGTGAGGGCAGGCCACCAGAAGCTTTCTTT. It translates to CAISEGRPPEAFF.

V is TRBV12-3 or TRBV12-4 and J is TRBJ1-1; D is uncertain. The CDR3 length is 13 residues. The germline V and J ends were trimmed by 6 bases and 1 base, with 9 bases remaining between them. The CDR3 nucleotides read TGTGCCAGCAGATTCGACACGAACACTGAAGCTTTCTTT. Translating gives CASRFDTNTEAFF.

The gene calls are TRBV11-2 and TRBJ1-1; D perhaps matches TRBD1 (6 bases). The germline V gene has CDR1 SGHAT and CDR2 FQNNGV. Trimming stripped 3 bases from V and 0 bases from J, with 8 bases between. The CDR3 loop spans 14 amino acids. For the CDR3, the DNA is TGTGCCAGCAGCTTCGGGGGGCTGAACACTGAAGCTTTCTTT. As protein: CASSFGGLNTEAFF.